The source of this T cell receptor (beta chain) is a study of preoperative IRX-2 immunotherapy in early breast cancer. The protocol was immunoSEQ multiplex PCR, while the TCRdb copy is restricted to in-frame clones and leaves out a portion. Seen here are some 25,000 clones, approximately 90% observed once, and the top ten hold roughly 8.6%. V was trimmed by 6 bases and J by 1 base, leaving 19 bases between them. Germline CDR1 SQVTM, CDR2 ANQGSEA. This CDR3 is 16 amino acids long. The treatment here: preoperative locoregional IRX-2 cytokine immunotherapy. This phase Ib study tested locoregional IRX-2 cytokine immunotherapy given before surgery.

The chain combines TRBV29-1 with TRBJ1-3, with D perhaps matching TRBD1 (5 bases). The specimen was tumor tissue, collected after IRX-2 immunotherapy. The TCR comes from a human donor with breast cancer. The CDR3 DNA is TGCAGCGTGGCGCCGGTGGCAGGGTTGTCTGGAAACACCATATATTTT. Translated, it gives CSVAPVAGLSGNTIYF.